This TCR beta chain was recorded in a study of cytomegalovirus exposure and HLA in healthy donors. V was clipped by 5 bases and J by 3 bases; unmatched bases: 5. Germline loops: CDR1 SEHNR, CDR2 FQNEAQ (reference sequence). There are 15 residues in the CDR3. PCR amplification relied on 60 Vbeta primers (plus 13 Jbeta primers). As originally analysed: Later reanalysis found 75 million to 95 million unique TCR beta chains, around 9.9 million of them shared. Only in-frame clones appear in the TCRdb table, and some are missing; sequencing was by immunoSEQ multiplex PCR. V and J calls and clone size follow that table, whereas D and trimming were derived from the DNA. Among some 200,000 clones listed, around two thirds were seen once.

The chain links TRBV7-9 to TRBJ1-3; 9 bases map to TRBD1. This clonotype was sampled from a man aged 35 to 55 in good health and CMV-seronegative. Source material: PBMCs. CDR3 protein: CASSLGQGNGNTIYF. The CDR3, as DNA: TGTGCCAGCAGCCTCGGACAGGGGAATGGAAACACCATATATTTT.